Listed here are 20 T cell receptor beta chains from one sample, sequenced in a study of blood T cell repertoires in COVID-19. Sequencing used immunoSEQ multiplex PCR; TCRdb keeps in-frame clones, though not all of them. Of a few hundred thousand clones listed, roughly 90% are singletons. Sample: peripheral blood. Receptor source: a woman between 50 and 59 years old with acute or convalescent COVID-19.

The genes are TRBV5-4 and TRBJ1-2; D remains unclear. This CDR3 has 13 amino acids. The V gene lost 0 bases and the J gene lost 1 base, with 4 bases spanning the gap. The germline V gene has CDR1 SGHNT and CDR2 YYREEE (reference sequence). The chain's CDR3 is CASSLAVNYGYTF. The DNA of the CDR3 is TGTGCCAGCAGCTTGGCTGTTAACTATGGCTACACCTTC.

The chain uses TRBV5-1 and TRBJ2-6, with 7 bases fitting TRBD1. The CDR3 spans 15 residues. CDR1 and CDR2 from the germline V gene are SGHRS and YFSETQ. V lost 2 bases and J lost 4; bases outside the gene matches: 3. The CDR3 DNA is TGCGCCAGCAGCTTAACAGGGGACGGGGCCAACGTCCTGACTTTC. Amino acid sequence: CASSLTGDGANVLTF.

The DNA of the CDR3 is TGCGCCAGCAGCTTTAGGCGGATTGGGACAGGTCGTGCAGATACGCAGTATTTT. This encodes CASSFRRIGTGRADTQYF. J is TRBJ2-3 and V is TRBV5-1; 8 bases are a match to TRBD1. J lost 4 bases, V lost 2 bases, and 15 bases had no gene match. CDR1 SGHRS and CDR2 YFSETQ come from the germline V gene. The CDR3 spans 18 residues.

The rearrangement links TRBV30 to TRBJ2-4; tentatively, D is TRBD1 (7 bases). Germline V gives CDR1 GTSNPN, CDR2 SVGIG (reference sequence). The CDR3 contains 13 residues. The V and J ends lost 4 bases and 2 bases respectively, with 9 bases between them. The CDR3 coding sequence is TGTGCCTGGACAGGGGGGTCCAAAAACATTCAGTACTTC. Translation: CAWTGGSKNIQYF.

The CDR3 DNA reads TGTGCCAGCAGCTTGGGACTAGCGGGGGGCACCGGGGAGCTGTTTTTT. Its translation is CASSLGLAGGTGELFF. The chain couples TRBV5-5 to TRBJ2-2; 13 bases match TRBD2. CDR1 and CDR2 from the germline V gene are SGHKS and YYEKEE (reference sequence). V lost 0 bases, J lost 4 bases, and 0 bases stayed unmatched. The CDR3 sequence is 16 residues long.

V is TRBV19 and J is TRBJ1-4, with D tentatively TRBD1 (6 bases). Germline assignment: CDR1 LNHDA and CDR2 SQIVND (reference sequence). V was trimmed by 7 bases and J by 6 bases, leaving 21 bases between them. This CDR3 comprises 16 residues. The CDR3 DNA is TGTGCCAGTATGGGGGGGCCAGGGAGTGGGGATGAAAAACTGTTTTTT. This gives the protein CASMGGPGSGDEKLFF.

To note about this clone: Other nucleotide sequences in the sample specify the same CDR3. The chain uses TRBV5-1 and TRBJ1-4; TRBD1 matches at 8 bases. Germline CDR1 and CDR2: SGHRS and YFSETQ. CDR3 size: 13 residues. Trimming removed 2 bases from V and 8 bases from J; junction bases left unmatched: 2. CDR3 nucleotide sequence: TGCGCCAGCAGCTTAGGGACAGGAGAAAAACTGTTTTTT. Its protein product is CASSLGTGEKLFF.

This chain uses TRBV5-5 with TRBJ2-5; TRBD1 is a possible D gene (6 bases). The CDR3 has 15 residues. Germline V gene data show CDR1 as SGHKS and CDR2 as YYEKEE (reference sequence). The ends were cut back, 4 bases at V and 0 bases at J, with 13 bases in the middle. This chain's CDR3 is CASSPTGADQETQYF. The CDR3 DNA follows: TGTGCCAGCAGCCCGACAGGCGCCGACCAAGAGACCCAGTACTTC.

The gene calls are TRBV7-8 and TRBJ2-3, with 7 bases that match TRBD2. J was trimmed by 4 bases and V by 4 bases; bases with no gene match: 11. Germline V gives CDR1 SGHVS, CDR2 FQNEAQ. The CDR3 spans 16 residues. The CDR3 DNA reads TGTGCCAGCAGCTCCGGGCGCGGGAGTGGCGCAGATACGCAGTATTTT. Its translation: CASSSGRGSGADTQYF.

The chain uses TRBV19 and TRBJ2-5, with 10 bases that match TRBD1. The CDR3 extends over 16 amino acids. V shed 6 bases and J 5 bases; nucleotides not matched to a gene: 12. In germline, CDR1 is LNHDA, CDR2 SQIVND (reference sequence). The CDR3 DNA reads as TGTGCCAGTAGCCGGCTGCGGGACAGGGGCGCGGAGACCCAGTACTTC. Amino acid sequence: CASSRLRDRGAETQYF.

The V and J genes are TRBV9 and TRBJ2-3; D might be TRBD2 (6 bases). CDR3 length: 14 amino acids. In germline, CDR1 is SGDLS, CDR2 YYNGEE. Trimming pared 3 bases from V and 5 bases from J, leaving 13 bases between. The CDR3 is CASSERLDGDTQYF. The CDR3 nucleotides read TGTGCCAGCAGCGAGAGACTAGATGGAGATACGCAGTATTTT.

As DNA, the CDR3 is TGTGCCAGCAGCTTAGTAAGGTCGACAGGGAACTATGGCTACACCTTC. This translates into CASSLVRSTGNYGYTF. This sequence joins TRBV7-8 and TRBJ1-2, with 7 positions matching TRBD1. CDR1 is SGHVS and CDR2 is FQNEAQ in the germline V gene. The CDR3 has 16 residues. The V segment lost 1 base and the J segment 2 bases; nucleotides outside the gene matches: 7.

This clone was picked up one time. The rearrangement links TRBV5-1 to TRBJ2-3; possible D gene TRBD2, 5 bases. The CDR3 is made up of 13 amino acids. V was trimmed by 3 bases and J by 4 bases, leaving 9 bases between them. Germline V CDR1 and CDR2: SGHRS, YFSETQ. The CDR3 DNA is TGCGCCAGCAGCTCCCCCGGGGCAGATACGCAGTATTTT. Its translation: CASSSPGADTQYF.

The chain links TRBV6-6 to TRBJ1-5; TRBD1 matches 9 bases. Trimming cost V 5 bases and J 5 bases; bases outside gene matches: 10. This CDR3 region has 16 residues. Germline-derived CDR1 and CDR2 are MNHNY and SVGAGI (reference sequence). DNA of the CDR3: TGTGCCAGCAGTAATGGACAGGGGTCCCTCGATCAGCCCCAGCATTTT. The encoded protein is CASSNGQGSLDQPQHF.

The CDR3 loop is CAWSPNSSGANVLTF. In nucleotides, the CDR3 is TGTGCCTGGTCTCCAAACAGCTCTGGGGCCAACGTCCTGACTTTC. The chain carries TRBV30 and TRBJ2-6; no clear D gene. V was clipped by 5 bases and J by 0 bases, with 11 bases between them. This CDR3 region has 15 residues. The V gene's germline CDR1 is GTSNPN and CDR2 SVGIG (reference sequence).

CDR3 loop: CASSSSGTGNQPQHF. The CDR3 bases are TGTGCCAGCAGCTCCTCCGGGACAGGGAATCAGCCCCAGCATTTT. The J gene is TRBJ1-5, the V gene TRBV7-2, with 9 bases matching TRBD1. J was trimmed by 4 bases and V by 4 bases; bases with no gene match: 5. The CDR3 is made up of 15 amino acids. The germline V gene encodes CDR1 SGHTA and CDR2 FQGNSA.

The chain couples TRBV11-2 to TRBJ1-6, with 9 bases that match TRBD1. V was clipped by 4 bases and J by 9 bases; unmatched bases: 7. Germline CDR1 and CDR2: SGHAT and FQNNGV. This CDR3 comprises 15 residues. CDR3 residues: CASSSQGTGSSPLHF. CDR3 coding DNA: TGTGCCAGCAGCTCCCAGGGGACAGGGAGTTCACCCCTCCACTTT.

The sample holds one count of this clone. The J gene is TRBJ2-3, the V gene TRBV9; D gene ambiguous. V lost 4 bases, J lost 2 bases, and 11 bases lay in between. CDR1 and CDR2 from the germline V gene are SGDLS and YYNGEE. The CDR3 sequence is 14 residues long. CDR3 sequence (DNA): TGTGCCAGCAGCCTTCAACTACTCACAGATACGCAGTATTTT. Translation: CASSLQLLTDTQYF.

This clone has just one count. The chain carries TRBV6-2 or TRBV6-3 and TRBJ1-4; D perhaps matches TRBD1 (6 bases). Germline CDR1 reads MNHEY; CDR2 reads SVGEGT. Trimming took 5 bases from V and 8 from J, leaving 12 bases between them. This CDR3 is built from 13 residues. CDR3 protein: CASSVRGWEKLFF. DNA of the CDR3: TGTGCCAGCAGTGTCAGGGGATGGGAAAAACTGTTTTTT.

The chain joins TRBV24-1 to TRBJ2-5; 13 bases agree with TRBD2. Germline loops: CDR1 KGHDR, CDR2 SFDVKD. CDR3 length: 18 residues. J was trimmed by 5 bases and V by 4 bases; bases with no gene match: 12. The DNA of the CDR3 is TGTGCCACCAGTGACCCCCCGGGACTAGCGGGGTTGGGGGAGACCCAGTACTTC. It encodes CATSDPPGLAGLGETQYF.